The next 7 T cell receptor beta chains were all read from a single sample in a study of blood T cell repertoires in COVID-19. Assay: immunoSEQ multiplex PCR; the TCRdb copy retains only in-frame clones and omits some. This sample has 450,000 to 600,000 clones; around 90% occur once, and the top ten carry around 0.7%. The source material was PBMCs or T cells enriched from blood (not recorded which). The source is a woman aged 18-29 years who had recovered from COVID-19.

The CDR3 reads CSVGRARDEQFF. The CDR3 DNA sequence: TGCAGCGTTGGCAGGGCCAGGGATGAGCAGTTCTTC. The rearrangement joins TRBV29-1 to TRBJ2-1; D is possibly TRBD1 (5 bases). CDR3 length equals 12 residues. Germline V lookup: CDR1 SQVTM, CDR2 ANQGSEA. V was shortened by 4 bases and J by 8 bases, with 12 bases between the two germline ends.

V and J are TRBV28 and TRBJ1-1, with 9 bases lining up with TRBD1. Germline V gene lookup returns CDR1 MDHEN and CDR2 SYDVKM. The length of the CDR3 is 15 residues. The V and J ends lost 3 bases and 5 bases, in that order; junction bases with no gene match: 7. CDR3 residues: CASSFLGQGKTEAFF. The CDR3 DNA reads as TGTGCCAGCAGTTTTTTGGGACAGGGTAAGACTGAAGCTTTCTTT. Combining the CDR3 with reference TRBV28 and TRBJ1-1 gives the whole variable domain DVKVTQSSRYLVKRTGEKVFLECVQDMDHENMFWYRQDPGLGLRLIYFSYDVKMKEKGDIPEGYSVSREKKERFSLILESASTNQTSMYLCASSFLGQGKTEAFFGQGTRLTVV.

The rearrangement links TRBV6-6 to TRBJ2-7, with TRBD1 matching over 9 bases. This CDR3 has 13 amino acids. V lost 9 bases, J lost 5 bases, and 8 bases stayed unmatched. CDR1 and CDR2 from the germline V gene are MNHNY and SVGAGI (reference sequence). Here the CDR3 DNA reads TGTGCCAGTGGACAGGGGAGGCGGGACGAGCAGTACTTC. Translated: CASGQGRRDEQYF.

This chain joins TRBV7-9 and TRBJ2-3; 9 bases match TRBD2. Trimming at V came to 3 bases and at J to 8 bases, leaving 6 bases not matched to a gene. From germline, CDR1 is SEHNR and CDR2 FQNEAQ (reference sequence). This CDR3 contains 14 residues. Here the CDR3 reads CASSFGSGGGTQYF. DNA for the CDR3: TGTGCCAGCAGCTTTGGTAGCGGGGGAGGTACGCAGTATTTT. Combining the CDR3 with reference TRBV7-9 and TRBJ2-3 gives the whole variable domain DTGVSQNPRHKITKRGQNVTFRCDPISEHNRLYWYRQTLGQGPEFLTYFQNEAQLEKSRLLSDRFSAERPKGSFSTLEIQRTEQGDSAMYLCASSFGSGGGTQYFGPGTRLTVL.

The rearrangement uses TRBV19 and TRBJ2-7; 9 bases match TRBD1. The CDR3 totals 16 residues. The V gene end was trimmed by 6 bases and the J gene end by 5 bases; junction bases not matched to a gene: 14. Germline lookup yields CDR1 LNHDA and CDR2 SQIVND (reference sequence). CDR3 DNA: TGTGCCAGTAGCCAATCAGCAACCGGGACAGGGAACGAGCAGTACTTC. This gives the protein CASSQSATGTGNEQYF.

The CDR3 nucleotides read TGTGCCAGCAGCTTTTTGGGGCAGGGGGATGAAAAACTGTTTTTT. Its translation: CASSFLGQGDEKLFF. This chain connects TRBV5-5 to TRBJ1-4, with TRBD1 matching over 7 bases. Germline assignment: CDR1 SGHKS and CDR2 YYEKEE (reference sequence). The trim removed 2 bases at V and 6 bases at J, leaving 7 bases unmatched. This CDR3 has 15 residues.

The chain carries TRBV9 and TRBJ1-6, with 8 bases lining up with TRBD1. The germline gives CDR1 SGDLS, CDR2 YYNGEE. Germline trimming cut 2 bases from V and 5 bases from J; bases unmatched to any gene: 6. CDR3 length equals 16 residues. The CDR3 sequence: CASSVGQGPDNSPLHF. For the CDR3, the DNA is TGTGCCAGCAGCGTTGGACAGGGCCCCGATAATTCACCCCTCCACTTT.